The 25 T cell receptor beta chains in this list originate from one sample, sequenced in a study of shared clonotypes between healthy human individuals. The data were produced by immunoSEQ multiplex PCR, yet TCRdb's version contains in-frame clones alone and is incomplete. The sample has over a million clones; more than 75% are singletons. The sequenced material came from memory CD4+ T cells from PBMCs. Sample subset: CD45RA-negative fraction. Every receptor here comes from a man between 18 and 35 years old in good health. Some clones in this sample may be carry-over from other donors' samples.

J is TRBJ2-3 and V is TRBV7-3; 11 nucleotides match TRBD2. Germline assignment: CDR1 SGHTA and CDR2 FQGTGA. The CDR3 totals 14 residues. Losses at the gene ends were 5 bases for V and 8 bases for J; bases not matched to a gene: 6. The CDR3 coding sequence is TGTGCCAGCAGCATTAGCGGGAGGGCCGCTACGCAGTATTTT. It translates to CASSISGRAATQYF.

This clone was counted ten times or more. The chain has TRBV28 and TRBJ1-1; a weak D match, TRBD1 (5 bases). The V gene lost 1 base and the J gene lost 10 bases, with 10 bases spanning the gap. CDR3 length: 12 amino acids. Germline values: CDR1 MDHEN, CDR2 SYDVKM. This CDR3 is CASSLYGGTAFF. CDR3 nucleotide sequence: TGTGCCAGCAGTTTATATGGGGGAACAGCTTTCTTT.

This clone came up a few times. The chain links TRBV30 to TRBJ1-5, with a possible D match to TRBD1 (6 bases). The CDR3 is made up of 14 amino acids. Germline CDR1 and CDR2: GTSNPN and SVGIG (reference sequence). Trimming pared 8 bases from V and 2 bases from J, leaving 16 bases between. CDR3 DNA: TGTGCCGGAGGGGGGATAGGCGGCAATCAGCCCCAGCATTTT. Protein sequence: CAGGGIGGNQPQHF.

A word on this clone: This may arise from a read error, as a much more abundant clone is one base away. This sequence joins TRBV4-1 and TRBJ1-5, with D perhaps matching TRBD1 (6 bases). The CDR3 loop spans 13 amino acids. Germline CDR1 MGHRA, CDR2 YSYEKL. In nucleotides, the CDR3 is TGCGTCAGCAGCTCAGGAGGGGGTCAGCCCCAGCATTTT. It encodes CVSSSGGGQPQHF.

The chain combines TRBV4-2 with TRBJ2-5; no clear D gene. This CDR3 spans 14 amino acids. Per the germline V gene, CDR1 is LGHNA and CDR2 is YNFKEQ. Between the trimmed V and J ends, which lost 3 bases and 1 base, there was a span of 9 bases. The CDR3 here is CASSQRRSQETQYF. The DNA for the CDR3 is TGTGCCAGCAGCCAGCGCAGGTCCCAAGAGACCCAGTACTTC.

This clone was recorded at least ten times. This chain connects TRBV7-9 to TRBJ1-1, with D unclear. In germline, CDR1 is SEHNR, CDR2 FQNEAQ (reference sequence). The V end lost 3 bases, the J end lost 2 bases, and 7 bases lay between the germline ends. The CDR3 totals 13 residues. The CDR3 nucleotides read TGTGCCAGCAGCTTCAGCTCTAACACTGAAGCTTTCTTT. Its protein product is CASSFSSNTEAFF. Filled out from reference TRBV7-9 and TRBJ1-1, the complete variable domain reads DTGVSQNPRHKITKRGQNVTFRCDPISEHNRLYWYRQTLGQGPEFLTYFQNEAQLEKSRLLSDRFSAERPKGSFSTLEIQRTEQGDSAMYLCASSFSSNTEAFFGQGTRLTVV.

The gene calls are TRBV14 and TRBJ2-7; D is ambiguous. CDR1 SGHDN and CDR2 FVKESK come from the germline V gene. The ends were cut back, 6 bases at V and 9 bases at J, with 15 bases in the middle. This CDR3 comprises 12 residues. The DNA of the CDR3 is TGTGCCAGCAGTACAGACCCTCTAAGGCAGTACTTC. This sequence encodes CASSTDPLRQYF.

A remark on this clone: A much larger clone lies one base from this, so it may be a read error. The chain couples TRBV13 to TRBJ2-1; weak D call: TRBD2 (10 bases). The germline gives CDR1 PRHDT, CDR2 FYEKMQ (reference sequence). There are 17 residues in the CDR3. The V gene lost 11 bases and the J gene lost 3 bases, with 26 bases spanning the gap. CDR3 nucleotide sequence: TGTGCCGGCAAGACAGGGGGAAGGACTAGCGGCTACAATGAGCAGTTCTTC. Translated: CAGKTGGRTSGYNEQFF.

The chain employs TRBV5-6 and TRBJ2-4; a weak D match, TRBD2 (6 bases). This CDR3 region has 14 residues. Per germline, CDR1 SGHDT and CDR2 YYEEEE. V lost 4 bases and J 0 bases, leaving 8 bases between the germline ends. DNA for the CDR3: TGTGCCAGCAGCGTCGGGGGAGCCAAAAACATTCAGTACTTC. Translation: CASSVGGAKNIQYF.

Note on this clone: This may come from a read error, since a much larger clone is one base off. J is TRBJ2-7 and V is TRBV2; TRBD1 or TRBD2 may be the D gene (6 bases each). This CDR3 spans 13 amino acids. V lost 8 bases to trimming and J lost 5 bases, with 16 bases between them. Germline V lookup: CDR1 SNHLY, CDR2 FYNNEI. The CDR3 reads CASQPRGRNEQYF. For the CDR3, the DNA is TGTGCCAGCCAACCTAGGGGGAGGAACGAGCAGTACTTC.

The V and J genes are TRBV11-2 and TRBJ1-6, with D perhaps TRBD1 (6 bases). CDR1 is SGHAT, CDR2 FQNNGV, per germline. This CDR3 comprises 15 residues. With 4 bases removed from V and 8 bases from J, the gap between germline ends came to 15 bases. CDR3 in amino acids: CASSWEQGSYSPLHF. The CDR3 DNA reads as TGTGCCAGCAGCTGGGAACAGGGCAGCTATTCACCCCTCCACTTT.

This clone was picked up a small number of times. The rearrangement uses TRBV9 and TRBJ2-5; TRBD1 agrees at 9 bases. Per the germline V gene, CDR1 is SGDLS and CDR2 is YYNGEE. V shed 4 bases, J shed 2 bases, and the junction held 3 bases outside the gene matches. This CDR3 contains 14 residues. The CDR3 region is CASSFGTGQETQYF. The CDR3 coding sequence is TGTGCCAGCAGCTTCGGGACAGGGCAAGAGACCCAGTACTTC.

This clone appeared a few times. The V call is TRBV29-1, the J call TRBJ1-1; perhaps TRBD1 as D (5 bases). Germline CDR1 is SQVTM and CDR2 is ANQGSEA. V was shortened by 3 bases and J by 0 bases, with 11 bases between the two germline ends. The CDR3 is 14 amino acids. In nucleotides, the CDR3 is TGCAGCGTTGAGAGAGACAGTATGAACACTGAAGCTTTCTTT. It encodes CSVERDSMNTEAFF. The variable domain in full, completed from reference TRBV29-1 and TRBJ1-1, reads SAVISQKPSRDICQRGTSLTIQCQVDSQVTMMFWYRQQPGQSLTLIATANQGSEATYESGFVIDKFPISRPNLTFSTLTVSNMSPEDSSIYLCSVERDSMNTEAFFGQGTRLTVV.

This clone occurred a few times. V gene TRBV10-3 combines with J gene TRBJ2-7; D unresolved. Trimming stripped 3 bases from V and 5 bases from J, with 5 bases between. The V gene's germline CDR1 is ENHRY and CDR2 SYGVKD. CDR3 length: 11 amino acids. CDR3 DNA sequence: TGTGCCATCAGTGATGGGGACGAGCAGTACTTC. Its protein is CAISDGDEQYF.

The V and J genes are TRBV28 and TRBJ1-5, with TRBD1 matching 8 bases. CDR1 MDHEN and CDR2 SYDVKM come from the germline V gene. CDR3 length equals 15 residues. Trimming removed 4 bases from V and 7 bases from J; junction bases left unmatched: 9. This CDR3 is CASSSRTGRYQPQHF. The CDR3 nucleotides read TGTGCCAGCAGTTCCCGGACAGGGCGGTACCAGCCCCAGCATTTT. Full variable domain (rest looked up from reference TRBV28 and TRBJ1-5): DVKVTQSSRYLVKRTGEKVFLECVQDMDHENMFWYRQDPGLGLRLIYFSYDVKMKEKGDIPEGYSVSREKKERFSLILESASTNQTSMYLCASSSRTGRYQPQHFGDGTRLSIL.

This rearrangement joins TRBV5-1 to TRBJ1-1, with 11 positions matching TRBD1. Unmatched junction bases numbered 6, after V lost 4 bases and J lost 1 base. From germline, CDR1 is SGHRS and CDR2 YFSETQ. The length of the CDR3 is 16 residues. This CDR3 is CASSVWTGGSNTEAFF. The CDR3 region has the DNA TGCGCCAGCAGCGTATGGACAGGGGGCTCGAACACTGAAGCTTTCTTT.

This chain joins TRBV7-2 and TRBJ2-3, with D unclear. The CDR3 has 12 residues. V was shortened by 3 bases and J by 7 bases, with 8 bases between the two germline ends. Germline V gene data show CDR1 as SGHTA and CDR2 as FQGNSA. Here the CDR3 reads CASSLEKYTQYF. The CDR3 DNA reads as TGTGCCAGCAGCTTGGAGAAGTATACGCAGTATTTT.

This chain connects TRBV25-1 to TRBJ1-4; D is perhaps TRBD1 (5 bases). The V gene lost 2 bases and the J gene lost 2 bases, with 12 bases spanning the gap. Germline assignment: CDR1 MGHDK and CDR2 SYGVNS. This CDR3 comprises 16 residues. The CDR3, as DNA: TGTGCCAGCAGTGAAATGAGGGGTGGCACTAATGAAAAACTGTTTTTT. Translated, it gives CASSEMRGGTNEKLFF.

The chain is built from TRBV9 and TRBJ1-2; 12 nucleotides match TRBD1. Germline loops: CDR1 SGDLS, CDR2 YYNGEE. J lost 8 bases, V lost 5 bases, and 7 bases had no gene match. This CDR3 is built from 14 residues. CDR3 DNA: TGTGCCAGCAGGCAAGGGACAGGGGGCCGGGGCTACACCTTC. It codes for CASRQGTGGRGYTF.

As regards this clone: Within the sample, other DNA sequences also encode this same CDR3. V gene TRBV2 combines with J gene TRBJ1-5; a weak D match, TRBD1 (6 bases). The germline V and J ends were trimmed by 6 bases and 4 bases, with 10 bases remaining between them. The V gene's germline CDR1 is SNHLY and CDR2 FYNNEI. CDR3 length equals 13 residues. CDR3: CASSWQGNQPQHF. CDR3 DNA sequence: TGTGCCAGCAGCTGGCAGGGGAATCAGCCCCAGCATTTT.

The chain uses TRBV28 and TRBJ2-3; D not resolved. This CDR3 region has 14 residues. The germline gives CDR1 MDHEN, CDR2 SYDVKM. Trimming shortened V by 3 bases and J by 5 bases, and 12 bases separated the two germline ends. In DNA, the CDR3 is TGTGCCAGCAGTTTCGGCACCTTTGGAGATACGCAGTATTTT. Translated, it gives CASSFGTFGDTQYF.

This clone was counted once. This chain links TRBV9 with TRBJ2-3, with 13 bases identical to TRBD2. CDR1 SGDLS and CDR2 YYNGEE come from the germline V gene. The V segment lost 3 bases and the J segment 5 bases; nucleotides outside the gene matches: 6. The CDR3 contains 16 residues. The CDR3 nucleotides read TGTGCCAGCAGCGCCGGGACTAGCGGGATAGGAGATACGCAGTATTTT. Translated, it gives CASSAGTSGIGDTQYF.

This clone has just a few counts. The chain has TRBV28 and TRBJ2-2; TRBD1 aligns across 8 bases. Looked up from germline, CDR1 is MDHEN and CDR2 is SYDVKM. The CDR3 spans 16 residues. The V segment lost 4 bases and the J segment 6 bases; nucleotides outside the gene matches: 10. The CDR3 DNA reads TGTGCCAGCAGTTCACCCGGGGACAGGTATTCCGGGGAGCTGTTTTTT. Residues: CASSSPGDRYSGELFF.

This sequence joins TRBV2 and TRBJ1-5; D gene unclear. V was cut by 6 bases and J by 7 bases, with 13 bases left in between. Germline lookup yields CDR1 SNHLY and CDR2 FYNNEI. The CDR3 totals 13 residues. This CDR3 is CASRRAHRQPQHF. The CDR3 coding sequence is TGTGCCAGCAGGAGGGCGCACCGGCAGCCCCAGCATTTT.

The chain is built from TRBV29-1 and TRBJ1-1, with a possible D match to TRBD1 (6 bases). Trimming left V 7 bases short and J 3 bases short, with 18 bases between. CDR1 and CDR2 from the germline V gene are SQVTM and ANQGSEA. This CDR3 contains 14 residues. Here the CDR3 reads CSAEGGRAYTEAFF. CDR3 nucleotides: TGCAGCGCCGAGGGGGGCAGGGCGTACACTGAAGCTTTCTTT.